This T cell receptor (beta chain) was sequenced during a study of T cells in Graves' hyperthyroidism and ophthalmopathy. Whole-study findings and limits: With a median lead of around 5.9 months before onset, the model predicted ophthalmopathy. Ophthalmopathy could be told apart from stable hyperthyroidism with a 13 V-J model.

The CDR3 has 12 amino acids. Germline V lookup: CDR1 SQVTM, CDR2 ANQGSEA. Trimming cost V 6 bases and J 6 bases, with 13 bases left between them. As for this clonotype: Its target is unknown.

Thyroid ultrasound, orbital computed tomography, clinical symptoms, and serum thyroxine and TRAb underpinned diagnoses. TCR beta CDR3 regions were amplified from RNA. First-round RT-PCR with HTBI primers amplified the TCR CDR3 region. Each CDR3 protein gets one entry after TCRdb re-called the multiplex PCR reads with MiXCR. The sample lists hundreds of thousands of distinct CDR3 sequences, just under 20% occurring once. The V call is TRBV29-1, the J call TRBJ2-3; D is perhaps TRBD1 or TRBD2 (5 bases each). The sample was blood. This receptor was identified in a man aged 35-49 years with Graves' ophthalmopathy. CDR3: CSVRGTGDTQYF. As DNA, the CDR3 is TGCAGCGTGAGGGGTACGGGGGATACGCAGTATTTT.